Below are 14 T cell receptor beta chains sequenced from a single sample in a study of cytomegalovirus exposure and HLA in healthy donors. The method was immunoSEQ multiplex PCR; TCRdb's version includes in-frame clones alone and lacks a portion of them. The profile shows approximately 260,000 clones, 70% to 90% of them singletons. What was sequenced was PBMCs. These receptors all come from a woman aged 25 to 45 in good health and CMV-seropositive.

The rearrangement uses TRBV6-1 and TRBJ2-5, with TRBD2 matching over 14 bases. CDR3 length equals 15 residues. In germline, CDR1 is MNHNS, CDR2 SASEGT. With 6 bases clipped from V and 4 bases from J, the junction kept 4 bases outside the gene matches. This CDR3 reads CASRKGLAGVETQYF. The DNA for the CDR3 is TGTGCCAGCAGAAAGGGACTAGCGGGAGTAGAGACCCAGTACTTC.

The chain joins TRBV23-1 to TRBJ2-3; 9 bases match TRBD2. TRBV23-1 is classed as an ORF, of uncertain function. V trimming: 7 bases; J trimming: 4 bases; junction bases outside the gene matches: 15. This CDR3 spans 17 amino acids. CDR3 sequence reads: CASNTVETTSGSDTQYF. The CDR3 nucleotides are TGCGCCAGCAACACCGTAGAAACAACTAGCGGGTCAGATACGCAGTATTTT.

The CDR3 sequence is CASSLGGPGTDTQYF. The CDR3 nucleotides are TGTGCCAGCAGCCTGGGAGGGCCGGGCACAGATACGCAGTATTTT. V is TRBV7-6 and J is TRBJ2-3; 7 bases are a match to TRBD2. Germline V gene data show CDR1 as SGHVS and CDR2 as FNYEAQ. CDR3 length: 15 residues. The trim removed 5 bases at V and 1 base at J, leaving 6 bases unmatched.

The chain has TRBV5-1 and TRBJ2-7, with D possibly matching TRBD1 (5 bases). Trimming removed 2 bases at V and 5 bases at J, with 20 bases between. CDR1 is SGHRS and CDR2 is YFSETQ in the germline V gene. The CDR3 consists of 16 residues. In nucleotides, the CDR3 is TGCGCCAGCAGCTTTTCGCCCATGCAGGGCTACGACGAGCAGTACTTC. This codes for CASSFSPMQGYDEQYF.

The genes are TRBV10-3 and TRBJ2-3; TRBD2 agrees at 7 bases. The CDR3 extends over 16 amino acids. CDR1 ENHRY and CDR2 SYGVKD come from the germline V gene. V lost 4 bases and J lost 4; bases outside the gene matches: 11. In DNA form, the CDR3 reads TGTGCCATCAGTGTGGGGGACTATGGGGTTCCAGATACGCAGTATTTT. It is translated as CAISVGDYGVPDTQYF.

This chain uses TRBV11-3 with TRBJ1-2; D unclear. Trimming stripped 6 bases from V and 3 bases from J, with 17 bases between. Germline CDR1 is SGHNT and CDR2 is YENEEA. The CDR3 covers 15 residues. The CDR3 DNA reads TGTGCCAGCAGTCTTGGCGGTGGCTCCTACTATGGCTACACCTTC. It codes for CASSLGGGSYYGYTF.

The genes are TRBV18 and TRBJ1-1; D gene unclear. Trimming removed 0 bases from V and 4 bases from J, with 15 bases in between. This CDR3 contains 16 residues. Germline values: CDR1 KGHSH, CDR2 LQKENI. The DNA of the CDR3 is TGTGCCAGCTCACCACCCGGCCCACTAACTGGCACTGAAGCTTTCTTT. Translated, it gives CASSPPGPLTGTEAFF.

As to this clone: One end of the junction is discordant with germline, which a read error may explain. The chain couples TRBV7-7 to TRBJ2-5; 8 bases match TRBD2. Germline V gene data show CDR1 as SSHAT and CDR2 as FNYEAQ (reference sequence). This CDR3 region has 15 residues. CDR3 region: CASSSQAGVLETQYF. The CDR3 region has the DNA TGTGCTAGCAGCTCTCAAGCGGGAGTTTTAGAGACCCAGTACTTC. Full variable domain (remainder filled in from reference TRBV7-7 and TRBJ2-5): GAGVSQSPRYKVTKRGQDVTLRCDPISSHATLYWYQQALGQGPEFLTYFNYEAQPDKSGLPSDRFSAERPEGSISTLTIQRTEQRDSAMYRCASSSQAGVLETQYFGPGTRLLVL.

V is TRBV7-9 and J is TRBJ2-2; 9 bases are a match to TRBD2. CDR3 size: 15 residues. V was pared by 4 bases and J by 7 bases, with 7 bases of the junction left unmatched. Germline CDR1 reads SEHNR; CDR2 reads FQNEAQ (reference sequence). In DNA form, the CDR3 reads TGTGCCAGCAGCTCAGGGACTAGCCCGGGCGGGGAGCTGTTTTTT. Translating it yields CASSSGTSPGGELFF.

The rearrangement joins TRBV5-6 to TRBJ2-7; the match to TRBD2 covers 8 bases. Unmatched junction bases numbered 7, after V lost 0 bases and J lost 5 bases. Looked up from germline, CDR1 is SGHDT and CDR2 is YYEEEE. The CDR3 is 15 amino acids. The CDR3 sequence: CASSLVGGGLHEQYF. The CDR3 region has the DNA TGTGCCAGCAGCTTGGTTGGCGGGGGGTTACACGAGCAGTACTTC. Full variable domain (missing parts from reference TRBV5-6 and TRBJ2-7): DAGVTQSPTHLIKTRGQQVTLRCSPKSGHDTVSWYQQALGQGPQFIFQYYEEEERQRGNFPDRFSGHQFPNYSSELNVNALLLGDSALYLCASSLVGGGLHEQYFGPGTRLTVT.

This clone was seen just once. The rearrangement uses TRBV9 and TRBJ2-6, with 14 bases aligning to TRBD2. Germline V lookup: CDR1 SGDLS, CDR2 YYNGEE. The CDR3 contains 20 residues. With 0 bases clipped from V and 3 bases from J, the junction kept 8 bases outside the gene matches. The CDR3 region has the DNA TGTGCCAGCAGCGTAGGTTTGACTAGCGGGAGGGCCTTTGGGGCCAACGTCCTGACTTTC. The encoded protein is CASSVGLTSGRAFGANVLTF.

The chain couples TRBV5-1 to TRBJ1-1, with D hard to call. Trimming took 1 base from V and 1 from J, leaving 5 bases between them. The CDR3 is 13 residues long. The germline gives CDR1 SGHRS, CDR2 YFSETQ. In nucleotides, the CDR3 is TGCGCCAGCAGCTTGACAACGAACACTGAAGCTTTCTTT. Translating it yields CASSLTTNTEAFF. Using reference TRBV5-1 and TRBJ1-1 for the parts outside the CDR3, the full variable domain is KAGVTQTPRYLIKTRGQQVTLSCSPISGHRSVSWYQQTPGQGLQFLFEYFSETQRNKGNFPGRFSGRQFSNSRSEMNVSTLELGDSALYLCASSLTTNTEAFFGQGTRLTVV.

The rearrangement uses TRBV5-6 and TRBJ1-2, with 8 bases lining up with TRBD1. The CDR3 is 15 residues long. The V and J ends lost 3 bases and 4 bases, in that order; junction bases with no gene match: 8. From germline, CDR1 is SGHDT and CDR2 YYEEEE. The CDR3 sequence is CASSYQTGVFYGYTF. CDR3 in DNA: TGTGCCAGCAGCTACCAGACAGGGGTCTTCTATGGCTACACCTTC.

The chain has TRBV5-1 and TRBJ2-5; 11 bases align to TRBD1. V dropped 4 bases and J dropped 5; count of bases not matched to a gene: 4. Germline V gene lookup returns CDR1 SGHRS and CDR2 YFSETQ. The CDR3 covers 14 residues. The CDR3 bases are TGCGCCAGCAGCCCGGACAGGGGGCTGGAGACCCAGTACTTC. The encoded protein is CASSPDRGLETQYF.